The source of this TCR beta chain is a study of shared clonotypes between healthy human individuals. A word on this clone: Its antigen remains unidentified.

Here immunoSEQ multiplex PCR was the method, and the copy in TCRdb shows in-frame clones only, minus some. Here the sample spans about 2 million clones, over 85% being singletons. Germline CDR1 is MGHRA and CDR2 is YSYEKL. The ends were cut back, 4 bases at V and 1 base at J, with 13 bases in the middle. This CDR3 contains 16 residues. Study results and caveats: Naive subsets typically showed greater estimated richness than memory subsets.

Sequencing was performed on naive CD4+ T cells sorted from blood. Subset given: CD45RA+ positively selected. V and J are TRBV4-1 and TRBJ2-2; D not resolved. This TCR derives from a man in his late teens or twenties in good health. Here the CDR3 DNA reads TGCGCCAGCAGCCCCGGTGGGCTGAGGAACACCGGGGAGCTGTTTTTT. Translated: CASSPGGLRNTGELFF.